One TCR beta chain is described in this entry. The data were taken from a study of blood T cell repertoires in COVID-19. About the study: Researchers got acute and convalescent COVID-19 samples from the United States, Italy and Spain. The cDNA or gDNA used as material had been derived from T cells, B-cell-depleted T cells, or PBMCs.

Study processing details: The authors estimated nucleated cell counts from reference gene primer amplification. The assay was immunoSEQ multiplex PCR, and TCRdb's table has in-frame clones only and misses some. The DNA gave D and trimming, while V, J and clone size come from that table. Of roughly 57,000 clones listed, 90% to 95% are singletons. The V gene's germline CDR1 is SGHDT and CDR2 YYEEEE. CDR3 length: 18 amino acids. V lost 2 bases to trimming and J lost 0 bases, with 18 bases between them. The source material was peripheral blood. The chain combines TRBV5-6 with TRBJ1-5; D uncertain. This clonotype was obtained from a human donor in a cohort sampled during active COVID-19. The CDR3 here is CASSFRGSGSYSNQPQHF. CDR3 sequence (DNA): TGTGCCAGCAGCTTCCGAGGGTCAGGTTCATATAGCAATCAGCCCCAGCATTTT.